This entry is about one TCR beta chain. These data are taken from a study of T-cell reconstitution after alpha-beta-depleted transplantation in children. Deletions cut 2 bases from V and 3 bases from J, with 8 bases between. The V gene's germline CDR1 is MNHEY and CDR2 SVGAGI. This CDR3 comprises 15 residues. Preparing the TCRbeta library involved the use of unique molecular identifiers. Via MiXCR, TCRdb re-called the PCR reads, giving one row per CDR3 protein. Among about 980,000 distinct CDR3 sequences listed, roughly 29% were seen once. The chain has TRBV6-5 and TRBJ1-6; D is perhaps TRBD1 (6 bases). The TCR sequence derives from a boy younger than two who had a stem cell transplant for SCID, so the T cells may come from the graft donor. This specimen was PBMCs, mostly from graft donor cells, taken 360 days after TCRalphabeta/CD19-depleted stem cell transplant. The CDR3 loop reads CASSYQGGYNSPLHF. The CDR3 nucleotides read TGTGCCAGCAGTTACCAAGGGGGCTATAATTCACCCCTCCACTTT.